This T cell receptor beta chain derives from a study of CD8+ T cells in alopecia areata. Regarding treatment: oral pan-JAK inhibitor, 5-10 mg twice daily. Peripheral blood and lesional scalp punch biopsies were taken from alopecia areata patients. Germline V lookup: CDR1 LGHNT, CDR2 FRNRAP. V was pared by 6 bases and J by 0 bases, with 9 bases between. The CDR3 contains 15 residues. On this clone itself: What it binds is not known.

Study observations and caveats: Normal scalp had lower clonality than lesional scalp, with alopecia totalis/universalis lesions showing this most strongly. Throughout tofacitinib, many expanded lesional clones continued to persist in scalp and blood. The treated group had a single nonresponder, limiting CD8+ expansion-response conclusions.

Reverse transcribed after extraction, RNA yielded cDNA as the sequencing template. Some clones are missing from TCRdb's copy, which holds only in-frame ones; the method was immunoSEQ multiplex PCR. Seen here are about 210,000 clones, 50% to 70% observed once, and the top ten hold around 1.6%. The V gene is TRBV12-5, the J gene TRBJ2-6, with unresolved D. Sequenced material: CD4+ T cells sorted from blood, taken at week 4, from a patient treated with tofacitinib. The clonotype originates from a human donor with alopecia areata. CDR3 residues: CASGPRVSGANVLTF. For the CDR3, the DNA is TGTGCTAGTGGCCCTCGAGTCTCTGGGGCCAACGTCCTGACTTTC.